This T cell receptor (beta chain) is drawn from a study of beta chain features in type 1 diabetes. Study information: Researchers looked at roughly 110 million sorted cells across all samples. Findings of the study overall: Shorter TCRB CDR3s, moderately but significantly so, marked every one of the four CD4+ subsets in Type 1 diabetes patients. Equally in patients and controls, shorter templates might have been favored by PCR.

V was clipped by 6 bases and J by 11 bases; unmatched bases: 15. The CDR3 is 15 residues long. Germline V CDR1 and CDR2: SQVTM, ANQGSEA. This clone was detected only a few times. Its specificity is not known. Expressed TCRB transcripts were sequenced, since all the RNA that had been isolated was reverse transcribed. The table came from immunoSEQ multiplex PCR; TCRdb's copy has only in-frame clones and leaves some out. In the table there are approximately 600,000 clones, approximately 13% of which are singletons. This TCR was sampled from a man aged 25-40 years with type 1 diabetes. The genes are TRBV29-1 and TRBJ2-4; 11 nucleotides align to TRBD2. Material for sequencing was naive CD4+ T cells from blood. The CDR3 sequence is CSVTGTSGNPYFQYF. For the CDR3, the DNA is TGCAGCGTGACCGGGACTAGCGGCAACCCATACTTTCAGTACTTC.